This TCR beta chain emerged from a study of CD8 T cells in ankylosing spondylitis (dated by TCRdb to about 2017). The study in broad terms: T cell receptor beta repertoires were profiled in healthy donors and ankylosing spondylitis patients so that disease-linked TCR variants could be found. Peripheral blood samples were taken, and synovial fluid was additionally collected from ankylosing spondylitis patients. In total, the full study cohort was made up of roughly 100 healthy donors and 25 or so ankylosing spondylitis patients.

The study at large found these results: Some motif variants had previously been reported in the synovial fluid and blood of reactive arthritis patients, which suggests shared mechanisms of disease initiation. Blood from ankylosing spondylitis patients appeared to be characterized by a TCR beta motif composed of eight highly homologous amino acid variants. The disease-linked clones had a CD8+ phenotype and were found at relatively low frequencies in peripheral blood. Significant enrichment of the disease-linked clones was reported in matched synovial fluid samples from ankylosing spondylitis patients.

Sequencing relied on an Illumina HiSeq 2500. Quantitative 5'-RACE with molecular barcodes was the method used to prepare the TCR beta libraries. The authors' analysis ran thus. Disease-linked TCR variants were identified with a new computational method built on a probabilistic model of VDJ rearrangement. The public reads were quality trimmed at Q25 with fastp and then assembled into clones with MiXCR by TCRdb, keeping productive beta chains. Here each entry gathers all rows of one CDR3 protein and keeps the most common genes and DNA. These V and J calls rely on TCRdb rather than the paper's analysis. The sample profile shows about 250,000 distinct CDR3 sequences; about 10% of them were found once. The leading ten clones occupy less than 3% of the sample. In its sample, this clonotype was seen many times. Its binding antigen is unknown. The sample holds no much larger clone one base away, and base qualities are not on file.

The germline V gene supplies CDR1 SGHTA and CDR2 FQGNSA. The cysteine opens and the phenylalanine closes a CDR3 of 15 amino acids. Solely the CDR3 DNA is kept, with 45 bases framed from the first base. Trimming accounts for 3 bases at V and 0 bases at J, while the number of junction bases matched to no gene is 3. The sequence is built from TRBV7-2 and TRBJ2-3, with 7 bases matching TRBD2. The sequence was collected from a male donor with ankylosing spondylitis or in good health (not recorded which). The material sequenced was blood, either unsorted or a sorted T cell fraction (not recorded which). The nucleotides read TGTGCCAGCAGCTTCGACGGGAGGAGCACAGATACGCAGTATTTT. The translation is CASSFDGRSTDTQYF. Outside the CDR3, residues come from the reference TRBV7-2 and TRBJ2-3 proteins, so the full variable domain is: GAGVSQSPSNKVTEKGKDVELRCDPISGHTALYWYRQSLGQGLEFLIYFQGNSAPDKSGLPSDRFSAERTGGSVSTLTIQRTQQEDSAVYLCASSFDGRSTDTQYFGPGTRLTVL.